A selection of T cell receptor beta chains follows, all from one sample in a study of shared clonotypes between healthy human individuals. The data were produced by immunoSEQ multiplex PCR, yet TCRdb's version contains in-frame clones alone and is incomplete. In the table there are around 1.1 million clones, approximately 80% of which are singletons. The specimen was memory CD4+ T cells from PBMCs. The receptors were sampled from a man younger than 30 in good health. Some clones in this sample may be carry-over from other donors' samples. The CDR3 runs from the conserved cysteine through the conserved F or W. D genes are given only for firm matches. Expanded clones get a size class; other rows say once, few or many, or leave the size out.

v_call	d_call	j_call	clone_size	cdr3_nt	cdr3_aa
TRBV4-1	.	TRBJ2-3	.	TGCGCCAGCAGCCCTCGGACAGCAACTAGCACAGATACGCAGTATTTT	CASSPRTATSTDTQYF
TRBV21-1	.	TRBJ2-3	few	TGTGCCAGCAGCATCGGTTGGGACTGGGTCACAGATACGCAGTATTTT	CASSIGWDWVTDTQYF
TRBV5-1	.	TRBJ2-2	many	TGCGCCAGCAGCTTAGCGGAACGGATGAACACCGGGGAGCTGTTTTTT	CASSLAERMNTGELFF
TRBV10-3	.	TRBJ1-5	.	TGTGCCATCAGTGAGAGTGTGGCTAGGGGGGGCCAGCCCCAGCATTTT	CAISESVARGGQPQHF
TRBV6-4	.	TRBJ1-5	.	TGTGCCAGCCCATCACTCCCTAAATCCCAGCATTTT	CASPSLPKSQHF
TRBV28	.	TRBJ2-7	.	TGTGCCAGCAGTTTTCCGGACAGTAGCTCCTACGAGCAGTACTTC	CASSFPDSSSYEQYF
TRBV28	.	TRBJ1-3	.	TGTGCCACCCCAGACAGCTCTGGAAACACCATATATTTT	CATPDSSGNTIYF
TRBV4-3	TRBD2	TRBJ2-1	many	TGCGCCAGCAGCCAAGTTCGCTTGACTAGCGGGGCCCCGGGTGAGCAGTTCTTC	CASSQVRLTSGAPGEQFF
TRBV7-2	.	TRBJ2-7	.	TGTGCCAGCAGCTTATACGGGTTTAGCTACGAGCAGTACTTC	CASSLYGFSYEQYF
TRBV5-1	.	TRBJ1-4	.	TGCGCCAGCAGCTTGGTGGCAGCCGATGAAAAACTGTTTTTT	CASSLVAADEKLFF
TRBV28	.	TRBJ2-7	once	TGTGCCAGCAGTTCCCCGGGGGCAGACCCCTCCTACGAGCAGTACTTC	CASSSPGADPSYEQYF
TRBV27	TRBD1	TRBJ2-7	.	TGTGCCAGCAGCCTTCCTTATGGGGACAGAGCTCTCGGGTACGAGCAGTACTTC	CASSLPYGDRALGYEQYF
TRBV10-2	TRBD2	TRBJ2-3	.	TGCGCCACCCTTAGCGGGAGGGCCCGCACAGATACGCAGTATTTT	CATLSGRARTDTQYF
TRBV19	.	TRBJ2-1	.	TGTGCCAGTAGCACCTACAATGAGCAGTTCTTC	CASSTYNEQFF
TRBV19	.	TRBJ2-7	once	TGTGCCAGTCTCGACGGACGCCCTGTCGAGCAGTACTTC	CASLDGRPVEQYF
TRBV7-2	.	TRBJ2-7	.	TGTGCCAGCAGCTTAGAGGGAGGTCCAACCTACGAGCAGTACTTC	CASSLEGGPTYEQYF
TRBV6-5	TRBD2	TRBJ2-4	.	TGTGCCAGCAGAGCCCGGGGGGGCGGAAACATTCAGTACTTC	CASRARGGGNIQYF
TRBV29-1	.	TRBJ2-7	.	TGCAGCGTTGGTAGGGGGACCTACGAGCAGTACTTC	CSVGRGTYEQYF
TRBV7-8	.	TRBJ2-3	.	TGTGCCAGCAGCTTAGAGGTAGTGGTAGATACGCAGTATTTT	CASSLEVVVDTQYF
TRBV7-9	.	TRBJ2-3	.	TGTGCCAGCAGCTTTGATGCCACCACAGATACGCAGTATTTT	CASSFDATTDTQYF
TRBV7-3	.	TRBJ2-7	.	TGTGCCAGCAGCCGTGACAGAACGGGCGAGCAGTACTTC	CASSRDRTGEQYF